The 23 T cell receptor beta chains presented below share a single source sample, sequenced in a study of beta chain features in type 1 diabetes. All of the isolated RNA was reverse transcribed, so expressed TCRB transcripts were sequenced. Sequencing was performed with immunoSEQ multiplex PCR; in TCRdb, only in-frame clones are kept and a portion is missing. The table shows about 650,000 clones, with around an eighth occurring only once. What these receptors recognize is not known. Study-level results: A moderate, significant TCRB CDR3 shortening appeared in type 1 diabetes across four CD4+ subsets.

Sequencing input: naive CD4+ T cells from blood. These receptors were collected from a young man with type 1 diabetes.

The J gene is TRBJ1-5, the V gene TRBV29-1, with no clear D. V lost 4 bases to trimming and J lost 2 bases, with 15 bases between them. This CDR3 spans 15 amino acids. From germline, CDR1 is SQVTM and CDR2 ANQGSEA. CDR3 residues: CSVVIYATGNQPQHF. The DNA for the CDR3 is TGCAGCGTTGTTATATATGCAACGGGCAATCAGCCCCAGCATTTT.

J is TRBJ2-1 and V is TRBV5-1; 7 bases agree with TRBD2. Germline assignment: CDR1 SGHRS and CDR2 YFSETQ. The junction had 12 bases not matched to a gene; V was cut back by 1 base and J by 5 bases. The CDR3 spans 17 residues. For the CDR3, the DNA is TGCGCCAGCAGCTTGCTAGGGAGCGGGGAGCTTGACAATGAGCAGTTCTTC. Its translation: CASSLLGSGELDNEQFF.

This clone was detected only a few times. This chain uses TRBV4-2 with TRBJ2-3, with D tentatively TRBD1 or TRBD2 (5 bases each). Germline V gene data show CDR1 as LGHNA and CDR2 as YNFKEQ. Trimming stripped 0 bases from V and 2 bases from J, with 9 bases between. The length of the CDR3 is 15 residues. CDR3 amino acids: CASSQETGATDTQYF. The CDR3 nucleotides are TGTGCCAGCAGCCAAGAGACCGGGGCCACAGATACGCAGTATTTT.

This clone was seen a handful of times. The chain carries TRBV7-2 and TRBJ1-1; D not certain. Germline V CDR1 and CDR2: SGHTA, FQGNSA. The CDR3 is made up of 13 amino acids. Trimming took 10 bases from V and 1 from J, leaving 13 bases between them. In DNA, the CDR3 is TGTGCCACCGCGAAACAGAAGAACACTGAAGCTTTCTTT. Its translation is CATAKQKNTEAFF.

A few counts support this clone. This rearrangement joins TRBV2 to TRBJ2-2; 11 bases agree with TRBD2. CDR1 and CDR2 from the germline V gene are SNHLY and FYNNEI. Trimming took 3 bases from V and 6 from J; bases not matched to a gene: 9. The CDR3 sequence is 17 residues long. CDR3 loop: CASSEWASGGIAGELFF. The CDR3 DNA sequence: TGTGCCAGCAGTGAGTGGGCTAGCGGGGGGATCGCCGGGGAGCTGTTTTTT.

This clone was picked up many times. The rearrangement uses TRBV5-1 and TRBJ2-1; D ambiguous. Trimming left V 7 bases short and J 8 bases short, with 7 bases between. Germline lookup yields CDR1 SGHRS and CDR2 YFSETQ. This CDR3 is 10 amino acids long. The CDR3 loop reads CASGGDEQFF. In DNA form, the CDR3 reads TGCGCCAGCGGTGGGGATGAGCAGTTCTTC.

This clone was seen ten or more times. Other DNA sequences of this sample code for an identical CDR3. The chain recombines TRBV7-2 with TRBJ2-1, with D possibly TRBD1 on 5 matching bases. The germline gives CDR1 SGHTA, CDR2 FQGNSA. The V end lost 3 bases, the J end lost 5 bases, and 8 bases lay between the germline ends. This CDR3 is built from 13 residues. Written as DNA, the CDR3 is TGTGCCAGCAGCTTGTCCAGGGACAATGAGCAGTTCTTC. It encodes CASSLSRDNEQFF. The variable domain in full, with the rest retrieved from reference TRBV7-2 and TRBJ2-1, is GAGVSQSPSNKVTEKGKDVELRCDPISGHTALYWYRQSLGQGLEFLIYFQGNSAPDKSGLPSDRFSAERTGGSVSTLTIQRTQQEDSAVYLCASSLSRDNEQFFGPGTRLTVL.

V is TRBV7-6 and J is TRBJ2-2; no clear D. The germline CDR1 and CDR2 sequences are SGHVS and FNYEAQ. Deletions cut 1 base from V and 1 base from J, with 4 bases between. The CDR3 extends over 14 amino acids. CDR3 sequence: CASSLGRNTGELFF. Written as DNA, the CDR3 is TGTGCCAGCAGCTTAGGCCGGAACACCGGGGAGCTGTTTTTT.

This clone was observed a few times. V and J are TRBV4-3 and TRBJ2-1; tentative D call: TRBD2 (5 bases). Trimming pared 0 bases from V and 1 base from J, leaving 7 bases between. CDR3 length: 15 amino acids. CDR1 is LGHNA and CDR2 is YSLEER in the germline V gene. In DNA, the CDR3 is TGCGCCAGCAGCCAAGATCCGGGATCCTACAATGAGCAGTTCTTC. Its translation is CASSQDPGSYNEQFF.

The V gene is TRBV7-2, the J gene TRBJ2-6; no firm D call. The CDR3 covers 15 residues. Looked up from germline, CDR1 is SGHTA and CDR2 is FQGNSA. With 3 bases removed from V and 16 bases from J, the gap between germline ends came to 22 bases. In DNA form, the CDR3 reads TGTGCCAGCAGCTTCCAAGCCAAGCCGGACGGCGTTCTGACTTTC. Encoded protein: CASSFQAKPDGVLTF. The full variable domain, in which reference TRBV7-2 and TRBJ2-6 provide the parts outside the CDR3, is GAGVSQSPSNKVTEKGKDVELRCDPISGHTALYWYRQSLGQGLEFLIYFQGNSAPDKSGLPSDRFSAERTGGSVSTLTIQRTQQEDSAVYLCASSFQAKPDGVLTFGAGSRLTVL.

V is TRBV6-6 and J is TRBJ1-5; 12 bases line up with TRBD1. V lost 6 bases to trimming and J lost 7 bases; unmatched junction nucleotides: 10. The CDR3 is 16 amino acids. Germline V CDR1 and CDR2: MNHNY, SVGAGI (reference sequence). CDR3 nucleotides: TGTGCCAGCAGCCAAGGCGGGACAGGGGGCCTCCAGCCCCAGCATTTT. It specifies CASSQGGTGGLQPQHF.

In DNA form, the CDR3 reads TGTGCCAGCAGCACCCTGGGACAGGGGAACACCGGGGAGCTGTTTTTT. Translation gives CASSTLGQGNTGELFF. This chain joins TRBV7-9 and TRBJ2-2; 9 bases agree with TRBD1. The junction had 5 bases not matched to a gene; V was cut back by 5 bases and J by 1 base. The V gene's germline CDR1 is SEHNR and CDR2 FQNEAQ (reference sequence). The CDR3 spans 16 residues.

CDR3 DNA sequence: TGTGCCAGCATGACCGGGATCCCCACAGATACGCAGTATTTT. This sequence encodes CASMTGIPTDTQYF. The V call is TRBV7-9, the J call TRBJ2-3; tentative D call: TRBD2 (5 bases). V shed 7 bases and J shed 2 bases, with 13 bases lying between them. There are 14 residues in the CDR3. Germline CDR1 and CDR2: SEHNR and FQNEAQ (reference sequence). The full variable domain, its missing parts supplied by reference TRBV7-9 and TRBJ2-3, is DTGVSQNPRHKITKRGQNVTFRCDPISEHNRLYWYRQTLGQGPEFLTYFQNEAQLEKSRLLSDRFSAERPKGSFSTLEIQRTEQGDSAMYLCASMTGIPTDTQYFGPGTRLTVL.

The V call is TRBV11-1, the J call TRBJ1-1, with TRBD1 matching over 10 bases. CDR1 SGHAT and CDR2 FQDESV come from the germline V gene (reference sequence). CDR3 length: 16 residues. The junction had 9 bases not matched to a gene; V was cut back by 4 bases and J by 4 bases. In nucleotides, the CDR3 is TGTGCCAGCAGCTCACCACAGCGGACAGGGGGCACTGAAGCTTTCTTT. Translation gives CASSSPQRTGGTEAFF.

The V and J genes are TRBV4-2 and TRBJ1-5, with TRBD1 matching 11 bases. J lost 1 base, V lost 3 bases, and 8 bases had no gene match. The length of the CDR3 is 18 residues. Germline CDR1 LGHNA, CDR2 YNFKEQ. The CDR3 DNA reads as TGTGCCAGCAGCCAGAGACCGGGACAGGGGGTGAGCAATCAGCCCCAGCATTTT. It translates to CASSQRPGQGVSNQPQHF.

This clone was recorded a few times. The chain is built from TRBV2 and TRBJ2-5; tentative D call: TRBD1 (6 bases). CDR1 is SNHLY and CDR2 is FYNNEI in the germline V gene. The CDR3 has 14 residues. The V end lost 3 bases, the J end lost 0 bases, and 8 bases lay between the germline ends. CDR3 residues: CASSEQGYQETQYF. CDR3 coding DNA: TGTGCCAGCAGTGAGCAGGGGTACCAAGAGACCCAGTACTTC.

V is TRBV18 and J is TRBJ1-4; D is uncertain. Trimming removed 2 bases at V and 6 bases at J, with 10 bases between. Germline V gives CDR1 KGHSH, CDR2 LQKENI. The CDR3 has 14 residues. CDR3 sequence reads: CASSPFSGDEKLFF. CDR3 sequence (DNA): TGTGCCAGCTCACCATTTTCGGGAGATGAAAAACTGTTTTTT.

This sequence joins TRBV7-2 and TRBJ2-1; TRBD1 is a possible D gene (5 bases). Germline V CDR1 and CDR2: SGHTA, FQGNSA. Trimming removed 1 base from V and 3 bases from J, with 10 bases in between. The CDR3 contains 15 residues. CDR3 DNA sequence: TGTGCCAGCAGCTTAGGACAGTTCCTCTACAATGAGCAGTTCTTC. Residues: CASSLGQFLYNEQFF.

This clone was recorded a few times. This chain joins TRBV6-6 and TRBJ1-5; D ambiguous. Germline V gene sequence: CDR1 MNHNY, CDR2 SVGAGI (reference sequence). Trimming removed 0 bases at V and 6 bases at J, with 15 bases between. This CDR3 has 16 amino acids. The CDR3 sequence is CASSYSMGQVGQPQHF. The CDR3, as DNA: TGTGCCAGCAGTTACTCGATGGGCCAGGTCGGTCAGCCCCAGCATTTT.

This clone was observed a handful of times. The chain has TRBV13 and TRBJ1-4; 9 bases fit TRBD1. V trimming: 5 bases; J trimming: 7 bases; junction bases outside the gene matches: 8. The germline gives CDR1 PRHDT, CDR2 FYEKMQ (reference sequence). There are 15 residues in the CDR3. CDR3 protein: CASSRKQGAFEKLFF. The CDR3 nucleotides are TGTGCCAGCAGCCGAAAACAGGGGGCATTTGAAAAACTGTTTTTT.

This chain joins TRBV5-5 and TRBJ1-2, with D hard to call. The germline CDR1 and CDR2 sequences are SGHKS and YYEKEE (reference sequence). This CDR3 is built from 13 residues. Trimming stripped 0 bases from V and 0 bases from J, with 3 bases between. The chain's CDR3 is CASSLEANYGYTF. The CDR3 coding sequence is TGTGCCAGCAGCTTGGAGGCTAACTATGGCTACACCTTC.

In its sample, this clone was seen a few times. This specimen includes other DNA sequences encoding the same CDR3. The chain recombines TRBV4-3 with TRBJ2-2, with D tentatively TRBD1 (5 bases). The V end lost 0 bases, the J end lost 2 bases, and 10 bases lay between the germline ends. Germline assignment: CDR1 LGHNA and CDR2 YSLEER. The CDR3 loop spans 16 amino acids. Here the CDR3 reads CASSQEVQGNTGELFF. The CDR3 bases are TGCGCCAGCAGCCAAGAGGTGCAGGGCAACACCGGGGAGCTGTTTTTT.

Many counts were recorded for this clone. This sample also contains other DNA sequences that code for the same CDR3. V and J are TRBV28 and TRBJ2-3, with 7 bases lining up with TRBD1. The V gene's germline CDR1 is MDHEN and CDR2 SYDVKM. The J segment lost 1 base and the V segment lost 4 bases, leaving 2 bases of the junction unmatched. CDR3 length: 14 amino acids. The CDR3 DNA reads TGTGCCAGCAGTTCCGGACAGGGCACAGATACGCAGTATTTT. It is translated as CASSSGQGTDTQYF. The whole variable domain, filled in from reference TRBV28 and TRBJ2-3, reads DVKVTQSSRYLVKRTGEKVFLECVQDMDHENMFWYRQDPGLGLRLIYFSYDVKMKEKGDIPEGYSVSREKKERFSLILESASTNQTSMYLCASSSGQGTDTQYFGPGTRLTVL.